This paragraph reports one T cell receptor beta chain. CDR1 PRHDT and CDR2 FYEKMQ come from the germline V gene (reference sequence). The CDR3 covers 16 residues. Trimming left V 0 bases short and J 2 bases short, with 14 bases between. TCRdb keeps only in-frame clones here, not all; method: immunoSEQ multiplex PCR. The sample includes about 200,000 clones, roughly 89% of them seen just once. The sample originates from a study of blood T cell repertoires in COVID-19. The sequence was obtained from a man in his sixties who had recovered from COVID-19. The chain has TRBV13 and TRBJ2-7; perhaps TRBD2 as D (6 bases). Sequencing was performed on peripheral blood. The CDR3 loop is CASSLGALAPTYEQYF. As DNA, the CDR3 is TGTGCCAGCAGCTTAGGCGCACTAGCTCCAACCTACGAGCAGTACTTC.